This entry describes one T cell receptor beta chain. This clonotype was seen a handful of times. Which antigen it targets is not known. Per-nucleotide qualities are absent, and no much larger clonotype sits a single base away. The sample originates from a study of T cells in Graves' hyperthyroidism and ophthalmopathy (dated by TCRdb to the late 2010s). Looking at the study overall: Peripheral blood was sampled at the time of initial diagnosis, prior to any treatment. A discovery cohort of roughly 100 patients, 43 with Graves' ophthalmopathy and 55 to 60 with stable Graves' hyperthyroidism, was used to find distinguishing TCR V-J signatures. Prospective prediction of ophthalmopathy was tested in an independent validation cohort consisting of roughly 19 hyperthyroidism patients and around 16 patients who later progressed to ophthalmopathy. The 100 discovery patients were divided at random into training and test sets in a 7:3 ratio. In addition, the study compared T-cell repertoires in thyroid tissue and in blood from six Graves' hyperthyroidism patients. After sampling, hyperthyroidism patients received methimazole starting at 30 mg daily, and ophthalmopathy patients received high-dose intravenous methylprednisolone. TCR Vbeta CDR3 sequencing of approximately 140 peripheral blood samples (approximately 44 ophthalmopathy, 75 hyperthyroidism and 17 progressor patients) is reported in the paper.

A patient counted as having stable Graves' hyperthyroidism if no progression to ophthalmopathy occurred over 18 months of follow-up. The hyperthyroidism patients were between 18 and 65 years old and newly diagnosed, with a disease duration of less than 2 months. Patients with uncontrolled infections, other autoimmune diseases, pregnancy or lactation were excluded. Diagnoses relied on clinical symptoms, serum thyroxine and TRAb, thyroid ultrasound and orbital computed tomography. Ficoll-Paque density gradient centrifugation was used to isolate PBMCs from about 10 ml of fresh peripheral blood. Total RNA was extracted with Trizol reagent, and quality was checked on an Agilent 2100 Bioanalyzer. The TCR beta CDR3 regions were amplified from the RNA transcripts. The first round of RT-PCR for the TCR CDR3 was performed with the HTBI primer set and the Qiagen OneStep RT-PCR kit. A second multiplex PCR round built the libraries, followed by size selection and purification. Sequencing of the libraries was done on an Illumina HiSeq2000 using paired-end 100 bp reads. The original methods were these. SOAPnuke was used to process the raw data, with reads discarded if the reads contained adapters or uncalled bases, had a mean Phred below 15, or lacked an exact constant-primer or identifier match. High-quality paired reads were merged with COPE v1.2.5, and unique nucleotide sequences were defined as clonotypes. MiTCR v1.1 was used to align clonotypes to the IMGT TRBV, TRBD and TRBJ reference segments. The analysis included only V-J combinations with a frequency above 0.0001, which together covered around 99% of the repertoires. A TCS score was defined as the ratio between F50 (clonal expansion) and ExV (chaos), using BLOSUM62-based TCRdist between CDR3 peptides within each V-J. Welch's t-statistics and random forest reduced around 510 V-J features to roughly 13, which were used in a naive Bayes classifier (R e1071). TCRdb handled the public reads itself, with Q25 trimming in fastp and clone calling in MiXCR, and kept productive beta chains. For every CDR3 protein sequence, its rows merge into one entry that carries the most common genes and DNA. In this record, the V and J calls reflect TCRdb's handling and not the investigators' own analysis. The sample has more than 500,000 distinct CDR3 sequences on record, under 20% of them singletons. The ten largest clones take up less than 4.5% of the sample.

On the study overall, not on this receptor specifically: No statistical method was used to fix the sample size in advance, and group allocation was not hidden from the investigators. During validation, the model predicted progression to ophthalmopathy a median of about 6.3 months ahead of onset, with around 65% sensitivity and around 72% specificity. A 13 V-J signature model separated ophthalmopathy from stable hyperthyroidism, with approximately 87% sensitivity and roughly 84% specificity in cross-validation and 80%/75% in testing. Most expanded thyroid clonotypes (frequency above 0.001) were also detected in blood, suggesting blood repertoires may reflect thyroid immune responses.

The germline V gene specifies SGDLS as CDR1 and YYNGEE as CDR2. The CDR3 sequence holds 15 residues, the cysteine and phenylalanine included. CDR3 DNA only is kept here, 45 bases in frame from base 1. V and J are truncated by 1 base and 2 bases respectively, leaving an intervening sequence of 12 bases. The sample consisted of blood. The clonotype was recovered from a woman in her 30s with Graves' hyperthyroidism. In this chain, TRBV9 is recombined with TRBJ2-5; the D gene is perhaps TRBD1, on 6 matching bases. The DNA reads TGTGCCAGCAGCGTAAGCCAGGGGCTACAAGAGACCCAGTACTTC. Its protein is CASSVSQGLQETQYF.